This TCR beta chain was identified in a study of OX40 agonist ivuxolimab in advanced cancers. Study in general: Ivuxolimab, an agonist antibody against OX40 (CD134), was given to patients. At doses from 0.01 to 10 mg/kg, patients were given intravenous ivuxolimab every 2 weeks.

TCRdb's table, derived via immunoSEQ multiplex PCR, lists solely in-frame clones and lacks some. The repertoire holds approximately 68,000 clones, 87% seen once, with under 4.5% in the top ten. The CDR3 is made up of 16 amino acids. Trimming cost V 3 bases and J 2 bases, with 17 bases left between them. CDR1 and CDR2 from the germline V gene are GTSNPN and SVGIG (reference sequence). This clone was observed a few times. At baseline, cycle 4 day 1, and cycle 7 day 1, blood was sampled. This clonotype was obtained from an adult with an advanced solid tumor such as melanoma, head and neck, liver or kidney cancer. The starting material was CD4+ or CD8+ T cells sorted from blood, obtained in a trial of the OX40 agonist ivuxolimab. This sequence joins TRBV30 and TRBJ1-5; possible D gene TRBD1, 5 bases. In DNA form, the CDR3 reads TGTGCCTGGAGCCCCGGACAACTCGGGGGCAATCAGCCCCAGCATTTT. Residues: CAWSPGQLGGNQPQHF.